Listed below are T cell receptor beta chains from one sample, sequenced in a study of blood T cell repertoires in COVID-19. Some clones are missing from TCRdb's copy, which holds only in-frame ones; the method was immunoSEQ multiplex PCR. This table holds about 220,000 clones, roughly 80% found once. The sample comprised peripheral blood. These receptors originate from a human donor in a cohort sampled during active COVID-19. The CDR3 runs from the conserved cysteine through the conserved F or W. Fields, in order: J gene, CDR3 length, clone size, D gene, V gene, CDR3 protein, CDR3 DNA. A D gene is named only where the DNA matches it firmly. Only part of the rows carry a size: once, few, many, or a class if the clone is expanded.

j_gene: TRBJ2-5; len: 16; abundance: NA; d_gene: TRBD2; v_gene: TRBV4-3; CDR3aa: CASSQVVGRVQETQYF; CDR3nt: TGCGCCAGCAGCCAAGTGGTCGGGAGGGTCCAAGAGACCCAGTACTTC
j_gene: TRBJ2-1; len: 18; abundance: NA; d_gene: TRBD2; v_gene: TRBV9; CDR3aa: CASSATRKLAGFYNEQFF; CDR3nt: TGTGCCAGCAGCGCCACCAGGAAACTAGCGGGGTTCTACAATGAGCAGTTCTTC
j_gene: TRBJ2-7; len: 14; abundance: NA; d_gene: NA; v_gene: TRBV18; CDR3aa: CASSPPGPSYEQYF; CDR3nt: TGTGCCAGCTCACCTCCAGGGCCGTCCTACGAGCAGTACTTC
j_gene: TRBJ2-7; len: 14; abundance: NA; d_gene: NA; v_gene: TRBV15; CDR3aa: CATSRDRGTYEQYF; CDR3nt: TGTGCCACCAGCAGAGACAGGGGTACCTACGAGCAGTACTTC
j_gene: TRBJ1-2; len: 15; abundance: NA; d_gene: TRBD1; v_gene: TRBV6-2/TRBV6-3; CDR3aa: CASSRLYTGGYGYTF; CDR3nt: TGTGCCAGCAGCCGCCTATATACAGGGGGCTATGGCTACACCTTC
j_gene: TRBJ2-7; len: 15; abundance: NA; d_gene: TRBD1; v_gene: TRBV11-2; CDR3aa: CASSLALQGAYEQYF; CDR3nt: TGTGCCAGCAGCTTAGCTTTACAGGGGGCCTACGAGCAGTACTTC
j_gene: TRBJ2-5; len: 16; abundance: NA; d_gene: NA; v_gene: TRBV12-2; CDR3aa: CASRLGGGGLEETQYF; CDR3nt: TGTGCAAGTCGCTTAGGAGGGGGAGGGTTGGAAGAGACCCAGTACTTC
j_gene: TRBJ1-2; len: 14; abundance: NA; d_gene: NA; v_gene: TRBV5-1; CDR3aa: CASSLEGEIDGYTF; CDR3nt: TGCGCCAGCAGCTTGGAGGGGGAGATCGATGGCTACACCTTC
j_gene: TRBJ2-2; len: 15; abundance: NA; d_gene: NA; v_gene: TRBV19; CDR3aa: CASSSSGSPTGELFF; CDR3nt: TGTGCCAGTAGTTCATCAGGGTCCCCCACCGGGGAGCTGTTTTTT
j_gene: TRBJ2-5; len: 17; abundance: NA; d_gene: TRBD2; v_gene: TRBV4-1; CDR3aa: CASSQDAAGGSQQTQYF; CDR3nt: TGCGCCAGCAGCCAAGATGCGGCGGGAGGGTCCCAGCAGACCCAGTACTTC
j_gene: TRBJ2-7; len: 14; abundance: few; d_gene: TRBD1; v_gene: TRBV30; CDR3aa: CAWRRTGGSYEQYF; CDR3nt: TGTGCCTGGAGGAGGACAGGGGGGTCCTACGAGCAGTACTTC
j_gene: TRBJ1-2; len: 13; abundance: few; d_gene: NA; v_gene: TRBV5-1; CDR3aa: CASSSWRNYGYTF; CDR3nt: TGCGCCAGCAGCTCATGGCGGAACTATGGCTACACCTTC
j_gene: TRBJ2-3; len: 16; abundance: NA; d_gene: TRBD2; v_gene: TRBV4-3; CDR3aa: CASSQVGGGNTDTQYF; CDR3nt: TGCGCCAGCAGCCAAGTTGGGGGAGGGAACACAGATACGCAGTATTTT
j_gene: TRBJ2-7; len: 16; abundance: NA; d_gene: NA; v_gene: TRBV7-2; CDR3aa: CASSLTTVSSSYEQYF; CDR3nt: TGTGCCAGCAGCTTGACGACAGTGAGCAGCTCCTACGAGCAGTACTTC
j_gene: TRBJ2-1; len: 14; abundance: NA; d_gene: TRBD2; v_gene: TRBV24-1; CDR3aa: CASAGERDGIEQFF; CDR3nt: TGTGCCTCTGCCGGGGAGCGGGATGGGATTGAGCAGTTCTTC
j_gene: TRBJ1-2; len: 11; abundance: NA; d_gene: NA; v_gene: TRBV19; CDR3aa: CASRDRRGYTF; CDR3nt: TGTGCCAGTAGAGACAGGCGAGGCTACACCTTC
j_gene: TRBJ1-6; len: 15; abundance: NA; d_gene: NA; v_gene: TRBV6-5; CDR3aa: CASSTTGTYNSPLHF; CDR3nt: TGTGCCAGCAGTACGACCGGGACTTATAATTCACCCCTCCACTTT
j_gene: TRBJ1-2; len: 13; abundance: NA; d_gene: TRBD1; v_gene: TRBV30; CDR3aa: CAWSVDRVYGYTF; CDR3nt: TGTGCCTGGAGTGTGGACAGGGTCTATGGCTACACCTTC
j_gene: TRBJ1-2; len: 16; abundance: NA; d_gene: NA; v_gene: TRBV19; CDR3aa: CASSTRHQEGNYGYTF; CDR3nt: TGTGCCAGTAGTACCCGACACCAAGAAGGAAACTATGGCTACACCTTC
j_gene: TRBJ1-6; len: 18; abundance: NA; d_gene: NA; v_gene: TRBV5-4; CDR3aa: CASSLGPGDSSYNSPLHF; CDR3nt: TGTGCCAGCAGCTTAGGACCCGGGGATAGCTCCTATAATTCACCCCTCCACTTT
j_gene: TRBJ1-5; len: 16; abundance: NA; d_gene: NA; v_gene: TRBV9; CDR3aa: CASSVGFEGINQPQHF; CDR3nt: TGTGCCAGCAGCGTAGGATTCGAGGGTATCAATCAGCCCCAGCATTTT
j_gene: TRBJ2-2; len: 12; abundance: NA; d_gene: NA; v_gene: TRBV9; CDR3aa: CASSARAGELFF; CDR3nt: TGTGCCAGCAGCGCTCGAGCCGGGGAGCTGTTTTTT
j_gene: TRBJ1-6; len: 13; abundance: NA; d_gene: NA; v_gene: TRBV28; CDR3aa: CASSGGGISPLHF; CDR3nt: TGTGCCAGCAGTGGGGGAGGGATTTCACCCCTCCACTTT
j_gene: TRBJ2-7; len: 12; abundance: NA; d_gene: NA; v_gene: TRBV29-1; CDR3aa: CSVVAETYEQYF; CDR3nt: TGCAGCGTTGTGGCAGAGACTTACGAGCAGTACTTC
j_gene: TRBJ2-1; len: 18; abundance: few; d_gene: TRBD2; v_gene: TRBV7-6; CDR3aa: CASSLQTSGRPLGNEQFF; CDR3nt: TGTGCCAGCAGCCTCCAGACTAGCGGGAGGCCGCTCGGGAATGAGCAGTTCTTC
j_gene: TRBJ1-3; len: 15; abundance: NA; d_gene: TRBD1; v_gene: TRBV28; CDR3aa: CASRGDRVAGNTIYF; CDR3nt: TGTGCCAGCAGAGGAGACAGGGTAGCTGGAAACACCATATATTTT
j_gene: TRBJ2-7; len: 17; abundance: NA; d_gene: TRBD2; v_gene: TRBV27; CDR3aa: CASSPRTSGRADYEQYF; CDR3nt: TGTGCCAGCAGCCCCCGGACTAGCGGGAGGGCCGATTACGAGCAGTACTTC
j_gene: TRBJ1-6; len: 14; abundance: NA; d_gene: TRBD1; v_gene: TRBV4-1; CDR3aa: CASTLTGQGSPLHF; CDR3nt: TGCGCCAGCACCCTGACAGGGCAAGGTTCACCCCTCCACTTT
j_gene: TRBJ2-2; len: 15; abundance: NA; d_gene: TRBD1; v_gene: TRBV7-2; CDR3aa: CASSPTGFSSGELFF; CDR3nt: TGTGCCAGCAGCCCGACAGGGTTTAGTTCCGGGGAGCTGTTTTTT
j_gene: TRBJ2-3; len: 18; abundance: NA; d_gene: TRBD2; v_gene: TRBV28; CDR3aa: CASSLALAGLSGTDTQYF; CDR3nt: TGTGCCAGCAGCCTCGCACTAGCGGGACTGAGCGGCACAGATACGCAGTATTTT
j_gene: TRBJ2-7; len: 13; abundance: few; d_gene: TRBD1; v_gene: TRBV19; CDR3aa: CASTGTGLYEQYF; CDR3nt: TGTGCCAGTACCGGGACAGGGCTCTACGAGCAGTACTTC
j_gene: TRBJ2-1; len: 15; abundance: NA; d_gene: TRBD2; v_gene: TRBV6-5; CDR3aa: CASRIAGEGYNEQFF; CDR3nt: TGTGCCAGCAGGATAGCGGGAGAAGGGTACAATGAGCAGTTCTTC
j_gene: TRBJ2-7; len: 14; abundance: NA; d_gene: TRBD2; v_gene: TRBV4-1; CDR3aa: CASSLGGGSYEQYF; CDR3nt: TGCGCCAGCAGCCTCGGGGGGGGGTCCTACGAGCAGTACTTC
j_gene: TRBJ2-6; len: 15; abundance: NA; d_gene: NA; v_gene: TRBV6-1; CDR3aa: CASSDGLSGANVLTF; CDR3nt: TGTGCCAGCAGTGACGGTCTTTCTGGGGCCAACGTCCTGACTTTC
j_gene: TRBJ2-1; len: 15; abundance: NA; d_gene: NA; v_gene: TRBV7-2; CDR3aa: CASSWARPTYNEQFF; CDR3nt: TGTGCCAGCAGCTGGGCTCGCCCCACGTACAATGAGCAGTTCTTC
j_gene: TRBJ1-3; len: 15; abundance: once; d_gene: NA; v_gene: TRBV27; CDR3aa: CASSAWGLSGNTIYF; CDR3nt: TGTGCCAGCAGTGCTTGGGGGCTCTCTGGAAACACCATATATTTT
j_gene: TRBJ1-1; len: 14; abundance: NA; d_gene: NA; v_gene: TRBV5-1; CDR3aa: CASSPWTFVTEAFF; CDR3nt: TGCGCCAGCAGCCCATGGACATTCGTCACTGAAGCTTTCTTT
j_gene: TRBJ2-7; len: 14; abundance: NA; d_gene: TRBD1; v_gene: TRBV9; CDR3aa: CASSVRGQGDEQYF; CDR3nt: TGTGCCAGCAGCGTAAGAGGCCAGGGGGACGAGCAGTACTTC
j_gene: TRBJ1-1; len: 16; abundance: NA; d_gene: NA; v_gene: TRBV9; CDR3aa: CASSPKHTDPNTEAFF; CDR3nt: TGTGCCAGCAGCCCCAAACATACAGACCCGAACACTGAAGCTTTCTTT
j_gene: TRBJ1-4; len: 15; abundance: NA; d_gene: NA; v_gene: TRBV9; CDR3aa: CASSVVANYGEKLFF; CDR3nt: TGTGCCAGCAGCGTAGTGGCCAACTACGGCGAAAAACTGTTTTTT
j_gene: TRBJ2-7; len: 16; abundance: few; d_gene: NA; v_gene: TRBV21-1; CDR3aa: CASSKGERQEIYEQYF; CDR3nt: TGTGCCAGCAGCAAAGGGGAAAGACAGGAGATCTACGAGCAGTACTTC
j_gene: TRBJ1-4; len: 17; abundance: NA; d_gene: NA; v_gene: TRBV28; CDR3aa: CASSLAGKGSTNEKLFF; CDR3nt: TGTGCCAGCAGTTTAGCAGGGAAAGGTTCAACTAATGAAAAACTGTTTTTT
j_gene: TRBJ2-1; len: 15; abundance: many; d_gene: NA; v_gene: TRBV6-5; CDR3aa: CASSYDSPSYNEQFF; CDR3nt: TGTGCCAGCAGTTACGACTCCCCCTCCTACAATGAGCAGTTCTTC
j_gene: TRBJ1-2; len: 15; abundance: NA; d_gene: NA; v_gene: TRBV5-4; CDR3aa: CASSSYRDNDYGYTF; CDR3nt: TGTGCCAGCAGCTCGTACCGGGACAACGACTATGGCTACACCTTC
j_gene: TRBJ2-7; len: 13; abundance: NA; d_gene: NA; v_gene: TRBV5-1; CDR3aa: CASSFSQGDEQYF; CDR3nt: TGCGCCAGCAGCTTCTCACAGGGAGACGAGCAGTACTTC
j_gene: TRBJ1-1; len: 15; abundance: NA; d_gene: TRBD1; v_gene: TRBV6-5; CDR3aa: CASSLATGGFTEAFF; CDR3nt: TGTGCCAGCAGCCTTGCGACAGGGGGCTTCACTGAAGCTTTCTTT
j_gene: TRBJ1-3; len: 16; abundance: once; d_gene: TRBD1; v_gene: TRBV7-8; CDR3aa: CASSLRDRGKRNTIYF; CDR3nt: TGTGCCAGCAGCCTACGGGACAGGGGGAAGAGAAACACCATATATTTT
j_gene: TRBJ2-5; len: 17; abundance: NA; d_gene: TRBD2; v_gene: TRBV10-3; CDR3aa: CAISDLPTSGTQETQYF; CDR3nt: TGTGCCATCAGTGACCTTCCGACTAGCGGCACACAAGAGACCCAGTACTTC
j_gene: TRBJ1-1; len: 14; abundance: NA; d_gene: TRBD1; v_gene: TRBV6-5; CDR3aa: CASRMGQLNTEAFF; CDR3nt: TGTGCCAGCAGGATGGGACAGTTGAACACTGAAGCTTTCTTT
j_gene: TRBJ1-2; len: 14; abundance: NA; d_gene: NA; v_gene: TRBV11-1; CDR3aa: CASSLTRGSDGYTF; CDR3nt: TGTGCCAGCAGCTTAACCAGGGGATCGGATGGCTACACCTTC
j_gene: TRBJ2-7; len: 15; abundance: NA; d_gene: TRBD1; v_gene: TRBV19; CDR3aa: CASSIIQGHSYEQYF; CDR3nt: TGTGCCAGTAGTATAATACAGGGGCATTCCTACGAGCAGTACTTC
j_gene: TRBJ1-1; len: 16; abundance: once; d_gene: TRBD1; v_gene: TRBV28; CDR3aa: CASSPSPRDRDTEAFF; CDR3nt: TGTGCCAGCAGTCCAAGCCCCCGGGACAGGGACACTGAAGCTTTCTTT
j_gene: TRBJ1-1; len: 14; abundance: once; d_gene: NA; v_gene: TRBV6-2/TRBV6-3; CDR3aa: CASSISFGNTEAFF; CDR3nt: TGTGCCAGCAGTATAAGTTTCGGGAACACTGAAGCTTTCTTT
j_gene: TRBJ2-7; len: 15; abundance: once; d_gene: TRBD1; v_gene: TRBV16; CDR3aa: CASSYYGTGGQEQYF; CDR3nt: TGTGCCAGCAGCTACTACGGGACAGGGGGTCAAGAGCAGTACTTC
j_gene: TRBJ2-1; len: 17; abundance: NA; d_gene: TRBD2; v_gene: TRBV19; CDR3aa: CASSALTSGSTYNEQFF; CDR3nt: TGTGCCAGTAGTGCTCTGACTAGCGGGAGTACGTACAATGAGCAGTTCTTC
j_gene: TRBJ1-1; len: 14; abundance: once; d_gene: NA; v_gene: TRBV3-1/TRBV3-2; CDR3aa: CASSQVSGWGEAFF; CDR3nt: TGTGCCAGCAGCCAAGTCAGCGGGTGGGGTGAAGCTTTCTTT
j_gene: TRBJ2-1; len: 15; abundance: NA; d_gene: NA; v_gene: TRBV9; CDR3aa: CASSVKRSSYNEQFF; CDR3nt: TGTGCCAGCAGCGTGAAGCGAAGCTCCTACAATGAGCAGTTCTTC